The present T cell receptor (beta chain) was sequenced within a study of blood T cell repertoires in COVID-19. Overall study context: Spain, Italy and the United States supplied samples that represented acute and convalescent COVID-19. Sources were T cells, B-cell-depleted T cells, or PBMCs; the material itself was cDNA or gDNA.

The authors' processing: It was from reference gene primer amplification that nucleated cell counts were estimated. TCRdb keeps only in-frame clones here, not all; method: immunoSEQ multiplex PCR. V, J and clone size were drawn from that table, and D and trimming were deduced from the DNA. Here the sample spans about 110,000 clones, roughly 80% being singletons. The clonotype was recovered from a woman in her 40s with acute or convalescent COVID-19. Input material: peripheral blood.

CDR3 region: CASSLQGINQPQHF. In DNA form, the CDR3 reads TGTGCCAGCAGCTTACAGGGTATCAATCAGCCCCAGCATTTT. The gene calls are TRBV7-2 and TRBJ1-5; the D gene is possibly TRBD1 (5 bases). Germline V gene sequence: CDR1 SGHTA, CDR2 FQGNSA. V was cut by 2 bases and J by 3 bases, with 8 bases left in between. The CDR3 runs 14 residues.